This T cell receptor (beta chain) is from a study of regulatory T cells in long-lasting Graves disease. Building the TCR beta libraries relied on iRepertoire HTBI primers, and CDR3 regions underwent Arm-PCR. A single record per CDR3 protein comes from TCRdb applying MiXCR to the multiplex PCR reads. The profile shows 450,000 or so distinct CDR3 sequences, less than 25% of them singletons. This CDR3 spans 16 amino acids. Trimming took 0 bases from V and 4 from J, leaving 17 bases between them. Germline V lookup: CDR1 SGHRS, CDR2 YFSETQ. As to time point: persistent/refractory GD, antithyroid drugs over 5 years with positive TRAb. Generation of the TCR library employed RNA extracted from PBMCs. By American Thyroid Association guidelines, Graves' disease was diagnosed in the cohort.

Sample: peripheral blood mononuclear cells (PBMCs), taken when the disease was refractory, from a patient treated with antithyroid drugs. This sequence originates from a female donor with Graves disease. The V call is TRBV5-1, the J call TRBJ2-7, with unresolved D. The CDR3 DNA sequence: TGCGCCAGCAGCTTGGTCTCTGGGAACAGCTTTTACGAGCAGTACTTC. It specifies CASSLVSGNSFYEQYF.